This section outlines one T cell receptor (beta chain) sequence together with its context. The data belong to a study of blood T cell repertoires in COVID-19. This table comes from immunoSEQ multiplex PCR, and its TCRdb copy is limited to in-frame clones, with some not included. This table has a few hundred thousand clones, about four fifths appearing once. This CDR3 has 14 amino acids. Trimming removed 0 bases at V and 5 bases at J, with 11 bases between. Germline lookup yields CDR1 KGHSH and CDR2 LQKENI. The study assigned cohorts using participant-reported clinical history. Sequences were obtained from PBMCs or T cells enriched from blood (not recorded which). This chain connects TRBV18 to TRBJ2-7; D is unclear. The TCR sequence derives from a man aged 35-49 years who had been exposed to COVID-19. CDR3 protein: CASSPPAQTDEQYF. The CDR3 nucleotides are TGTGCCAGCTCACCACCTGCACAGACCGACGAGCAGTACTTC.